This T cell receptor (beta chain) originates from a study of T-cell reconstitution after alpha-beta-depleted transplantation in children. Whole-study findings and limits: At the one-year point after transplant, T-cell counts and TCRbeta diversity were found to come mostly from T cells that had been newly produced. There were some patients whose high TCRbeta diversity at day 60 came from surviving recipient T cells and thymic progenitors. There were reportedly several hundred expanded graft clones from which alpha-beta T cells came about two months after transplant.

The CDR3 has 14 residues. CDR1 is DFQATT and CDR2 is SNEGSKA in the germline V gene (reference sequence). The V segment lost 6 bases and the J segment 2 bases; nucleotides outside the gene matches: 4. Unique molecular identifiers were incorporated when the TCRbeta library was constructed. TCRdb reanalysed the PCR reads using MiXCR and keeps one entry per CDR3 protein. The table records under 100,000 distinct CDR3 sequences, around a sixth of them present only once. This clonotype is medium-sized within its sample. Its specificity is unknown. The sequenced sample was PBMCs, mostly from graft donor cells, obtained 180 days after TCRalphabeta/CD19-depleted stem cell transplant. V usage is TRBV20-1 and J usage is TRBJ2-5, with 12 positions matching TRBD2. The TCR sequence derives from a male patient aged 2-15 years who had a stem cell transplant for acute lymphoblastic leukemia, so the T cells may come from the graft donor. CDR3 in DNA: TGCAGTGCCGAGACTAGCGGGAGTCAAGAGACCCAGTACTTC. It specifies CSAETSGSQETQYF.